This T cell receptor (beta chain) was recorded in a study of Ad26.COV2.S vaccination and SARS-CoV-2 variants. Study details: Donor had been placed in the Ad26.COV2.S arm of the COV1001 trial.

This clone was found once. Treatment: roughly 18 received Ad26.COV2.S at low or high dose, single or two shots; 5 received placebo; per-sample allocation not given. After the first vaccine or placebo injection, samples were drawn on day 63. Whoever gave the sample was an adult aged 18-55 years in Boston. Expression of Wuhan-strain SARS-CoV-2 spike came from the Ad26 vector that formed the vaccine. With 2 bases removed from V and 9 bases from J, the gap between germline ends came to 8 bases. The CDR3 length is 12 residues. Germline CDR1 is MDHEN and CDR2 is SYDVKM. Data came from immunoSEQ multiplex PCR; TCRdb stores just in-frame clones and leaves some out. The sample has about 440,000 clones, around 90% seen once.

The source was peripheral blood, collected in a trial of Ad26.COV2.S vaccine versus placebo. J is TRBJ2-1 and V is TRBV28; possible D gene TRBD2, 6 bases. This clonotype was obtained from a person aged 18-65 years who received the Ad26.COV2.S COVID-19 vaccine or a placebo. For the CDR3, the DNA is TGTGCCAGCAGTTTACGGGGGTTTGAGCAGTTCTTC. As protein: CASSLRGFEQFF.